The sequence of this TCR beta chain was determined in a study of T-cell reconstitution after alpha-beta-depleted transplantation in children. Study-wide results and limits: After transplant, high TCRbeta diversity at day 60 in some patients arose from surviving recipient T cells and thymic progenitors. Once a year had passed after transplant, T-cell counts and diversity came mostly from newly produced T cells.

Losses at the gene ends were 7 bases for V and 5 bases for J; bases not matched to a gene: 6. This CDR3 contains 14 residues. Points on this clonotype: What it recognizes is unknown.

A library of TCRbeta sequences, prepared with unique molecular identifiers, was generated. A single record per CDR3 protein comes from TCRdb applying MiXCR to the PCR reads. Here the sample spans some 830,000 distinct CDR3 sequences, roughly 15% being singletons. The chain uses TRBV12-3 or TRBV12-4 and TRBJ2-2; 8 nucleotides match TRBD1. Sample: PBMCs, mostly from graft donor cells, taken 360 days after TCRalphabeta/CD19-depleted stem cell transplant. The clonotype comes from a male patient aged 10 to 17 who had a stem cell transplant for acute lymphoblastic leukemia, so the T cells may come from the graft donor. DNA for the CDR3: TGTGCCAGCAAGTGGACAGGGCGGACCGGGGAGCTGTTTTTT. Translating it yields CASKWTGRTGELFF.